This T cell receptor beta chain was recovered during a study of T cell responses to AZD1222 COVID-19 vaccine. For the study at large: Second doses that came at about 4 or about 12 weeks were put together. Study-level points and caveats: Baseline serostatus was positive in only a handful of AZD1222 recipients. Donors were largely white British and mainly female; clonal diversity was possibly underestimated. In all cases, repertoires were sampled only after the peak T cell response.

Sequenced by immunoSEQ multiplex PCR; TCRdb stores in-frame clones only, minus some. The sample consists of about 150,000 clones, approximately 88% of them appearing once. This CDR3 spans 15 amino acids. V trimming: 2 bases; J trimming: 1 base; junction bases outside the gene matches: 1. From germline, CDR1 is KGHDR and CDR2 SFDVKD. Remarks on this clone: Its antigen is currently unknown.

This TCR was sampled from an adult in good health. This specimen was peripheral blood, taken on day 0 of AZD1222 vaccination. The rearrangement links TRBV24-1 to TRBJ2-5; the match to TRBD1 covers 9 bases. CDR3 region: CATSDSGQGQETQYF. The CDR3 DNA reads TGTGCCACCAGTGATTCGGGACAGGGCCAAGAGACCCAGTACTTC.